The rows below give T cell receptor beta chains drawn from one sample of a study of identical twins. TCRdb reprocessed the 5' RACE reads via MiXCR and lists one record per CDR3 protein. The table has 150,000 or so distinct CDR3 sequences, roughly 3.3% seen once. Sequencing input: memory T cells sorted from blood. The receptors shown here come from a man aged 18-30 years in good health. Each CDR3 is given with its conserved first and last residue. Each record gives: clone size, J gene, V gene, D gene, CDR3 protein, CDR3 DNA. The D gene is left open where the match is weak. Size tells how often a clone was seen (once, few, many) or the class of an expanded clone, and some rows leave it out.

>many|TRBJ1-1|TRBV27|TRBD1
CASSQRQGSTEAFF
TGTGCCAGCAGTCAACGACAGGGCAGCACTGAAGCTTTCTTT
>few|TRBJ2-3|TRBV7-3|TRBD2
CASSPSGLAGDRYF
TGTGCCAGCAGCCCGTCCGGACTAGCGGGAGACAGGTATTTT
>few|TRBJ2-7|TRBV12-3/TRBV12-4|.
CASSLPGREQYF
TGTGCCAGCAGCCTCCCGGGGCGCGAGCAGTACTTC
>.|TRBJ1-2|TRBV6-5|.
CASSYLTDSNYGYTF
TGTGCCAGCAGTTACCTAACAGATTCCAACTATGGCTACACCTTC
>many|TRBJ2-2|TRBV5-1|TRBD1
CASSQGDRDTGELFF
TGCGCCAGCAGCCAGGGGGACAGGGACACCGGGGAGCTGTTTTTT
>many|TRBJ1-1|TRBV11-2|.
CASSLGTRVTEAFF
TGTGCCAGCAGCTTAGGAACCAGGGTCACTGAAGCTTTCTTT
>many|TRBJ2-7|TRBV7-9|TRBD2
CASSVGLAGESSYEQYF
TGTGCCAGCAGCGTGGGACTAGCGGGAGAGAGCTCCTACGAGCAGTACTTC
>many|TRBJ2-4|TRBV6-5|.
CASSYSAGWNIQYF
TGTGCCAGCAGTTACTCGGCGGGATGGAACATTCAGTACTTC
>many|TRBJ1-2|TRBV2|.
CALVSYGYTF
TGTGCCCTCGTCAGCTATGGCTACACCTTC
>many|TRBJ2-1|TRBV20-1|TRBD2
CSARGLAVGNEQFF
TGCAGTGCTAGAGGACTAGCGGTGGGCAATGAGCAGTTCTTC
>many|TRBJ2-1|TRBV20-1|.
CSARGLEQFF
TGCAGTGCTAGGGGCCTGGAGCAGTTCTTC
>many|TRBJ2-1|TRBV7-2|TRBD2
CASSSSGRADNEQFF
TGTGCCAGCAGCTCTAGCGGGAGGGCTGACAATGAGCAGTTCTTC
>many|TRBJ2-3|TRBV7-8|.
CASSLNPRRDTQYF
TGTGCCAGCAGCTTAAACCCCCGGCGGGATACGCAGTATTTT
>many|TRBJ1-1|TRBV12-3/TRBV12-4|.
CASMSGDPRTEAFF
TGTGCCAGCATGTCAGGGGACCCTCGGACTGAAGCTTTCTTT
>many|TRBJ2-5|TRBV4-2|.
CASSQDLGAQETQYF
TGTGCCAGCAGCCAAGATTTAGGAGCTCAAGAGACCCAGTACTTC
>many|TRBJ2-1|TRBV20-1|TRBD1
CSAVGQAYYNEQFF
TGCAGTGCCGTCGGACAGGCCTACTACAATGAGCAGTTCTTC
>many|TRBJ2-7|TRBV14|.
CASSHPGAEQYF
TGTGCCAGCAGCCACCCAGGTGCCGAGCAGTACTTC
>many|TRBJ2-1|TRBV6-5|TRBD2
CASSRLVLAGDNEQFF
TGTGCCAGCAGTAGACTCGTACTAGCGGGCGACAATGAGCAGTTCTTC
>many|TRBJ1-6|TRBV5-1|TRBD1
CASSLTPMAGTGEAPLHF
TGCGCCAGCAGCCTGACGCCTATGGCCGGGACAGGGGAGGCTCCCCTCCACTTT
>many|TRBJ1-2|TRBV29-1|.
CSAMSGYTF
TGCAGCGCGATGAGTGGCTACACCTTC
>.|TRBJ2-3|TRBV4-1|TRBD2
CASSLRGLAGVDTQYF
TGCGCCAGCAGCCTCAGGGGACTAGCGGGAGTTGATACGCAGTATTTT
>many|TRBJ1-1|TRBV29-1|.
CSVEATGGSEAFF
TGCAGCGTTGAAGCAACGGGGGGTTCTGAAGCTTTCTTT
>many|TRBJ2-1|TRBV5-1|.
CASSLASGRGGEQFF
.
>many|TRBJ1-5|TRBV12-3/TRBV12-4|.
CASRQGYQPQHF
TGTGCCAGCAGGCAGGGTTATCAGCCCCAGCATTTT
>.|TRBJ1-2|TRBV10-3|TRBD1
CAITTGGPPYGYTF
TGTGCCATCACGACAGGGGGCCCCCCCTATGGCTACACCTTC
>many|TRBJ2-7|TRBV15|TRBD2
CATSREGLAGAQYAEQYF
TGTGCCACCAGCAGAGAGGGACTAGCGGGAGCTCAATATGCCGAGCAGTACTTC
>many|TRBJ2-6|TRBV11-2|.
CASSLVARSGANVLTF
TGTGCCAGCAGCTTAGTTGCCAGATCTGGGGCCAACGTCCTGACTTTC
>many|TRBJ2-7|TRBV5-6|.
CASSLGQTTYEQYF
TGTGCCAGCAGCTTGGGACAGACTACCTACGAGCAGTACTTC
>few|TRBJ2-1|TRBV11-3|.
CASRHSGISYNEQFF
TGTGCCAGCAGGCATAGCGGTATATCCTACAATGAGCAGTTCTTC
>many|TRBJ2-5|TRBV5-1|TRBD1
CASSLGDREYQETQYF
TGCGCCAGCAGCTTGGGGGACAGGGAGTACCAAGAGACCCAGTACTTC
>.|TRBJ1-1|TRBV6-1|.
CASSGQGVGKAFF
TGTGCCAGCAGTGGTCAAGGTGTGGGGAAAGCTTTCTTT
>many|TRBJ2-7|TRBV5-1|.
CASRDSYEQYF
TGCGCCAGCAGGGACTCCTACGAGCAGTACTTC
>many|TRBJ2-1|TRBV16|TRBD2
CASSRGIRAGGPVGLIF
TGTGCCAGCAGCCGAGGAATTAGAGCGGGAGGGCCCGTTGGTTTGATCTTC
>many|TRBJ2-5|TRBV29-1|.
CSVERADNQETQYF
TGCAGCGTTGAACGCGCCGATAACCAAGAGACCCAGTACTTC
>many|TRBJ2-4|TRBV2|.
CASSDSAGSRPSDF
TGTGCCAGCAGTGATAGTGCGGGATCCAGGCCCAGTGACTTC
>many|TRBJ2-2|TRBV12-3/TRBV12-4|TRBD2
CASSKLASNTGELFF
TGTGCCAGCAGCAAACTAGCGTCCAACACCGGGGAGCTGTTTTTT
>many|TRBJ2-3|TRBV9|.
CASSVLSSTDTQYF
TGTGCCAGCAGCGTATTGTCCAGCACAGATACGCAGTATTTT
>many|TRBJ2-5|TRBV7-8|TRBD2
CASSLASGSSGETQYF
TGTGCCAGCAGCTTAGCTAGCGGGAGTTCTGGAGAGACCCAGTACTTC
>many|TRBJ1-2|TRBV7-2|TRBD1
CASRRRDRGHYGYTF
TGTGCCAGCAGAAGGCGGGACAGGGGGCACTATGGCTACACCTTC
>many|TRBJ2-1|TRBV7-9|.
CASSFTADGPGQFF
TGTGCCAGCAGCTTCACGGCCGACGGTCCAGGGCAGTTCTTC
>.|TRBJ2-7|TRBV18|.
CASSPKDYEQYF
TGTGCCAGCTCTCCAAAAGACTACGAGCAGTACTTC
>many|TRBJ1-5|TRBV19|.
CASSLLSIRGSNQPQHF
TGTGCCAGTAGTCTCCTCTCGATCCGGGGGAGCAATCAGCCCCAGCATTTT
>many|TRBJ2-1|TRBV5-1|TRBD2
CASSAGLADNEQFF
TGCGCCAGCAGCGCCGGACTAGCGGACAATGAGCAGTTCTTC
>many|TRBJ1-1|TRBV20-1|.
CSAMGPYSEAFF
TGCAGTGCTATGGGCCCTTACTCTGAAGCTTTCTTT
>many|TRBJ1-1|TRBV20-1|.
CSARDGAWVGEAFF
TGCAGTGCTAGAGATGGGGCCTGGGTGGGTGAAGCTTTCTTT
>many|TRBJ2-3|TRBV7-2|TRBD2
CASSLAGGPGTDTQYF
TGTGCCAGCAGTCTAGCGGGAGGGCCTGGCACAGATACGCAGTATTTT